Listed below are T cell receptor beta chains from one sample, sequenced in a study of shared clonotypes between healthy human individuals. Data came from immunoSEQ multiplex PCR; TCRdb stores just in-frame clones and leaves some out. Among millions of clones listed, around nine tenths were seen once. Material for sequencing was naive CD4+ T cells sorted from blood. Source of these receptors: a man aged 18-30 years in good health. Both conserved end residues are part of each CDR3. D genes are given only for firm matches. The size of a clone is reported for some rows only, either as once, few or many, or as a class for expanded clones.

CDR3 protein | CDR3 DNA | V gene | clone size | J gene | D gene
CASSPTAGPLTDTQYF | TGCGCCAGCAGCCCCACCGCGGGACCTCTCACAGATACGCAGTATTTT | TRBV5-1 | - | TRBJ2-3 | -
CAISGDRGYGYTF | TGTGCCATCAGTGGGGACAGGGGGTATGGCTACACCTTC | TRBV10-3 | - | TRBJ1-2 | TRBD1
CASSPVTGGVYEQYF | TGTGCCAGCTCACCGGTGACAGGGGGCGTCTACGAGCAGTACTTC | TRBV18 | once | TRBJ2-7 | TRBD1
CASSLAGQGSPYEQYF | TGTGCCAGCAGCTTGGCTGGACAGGGGAGTCCCTACGAGCAGTACTTC | TRBV5-6 | - | TRBJ2-7 | TRBD1
CASSASTSGTQYF | TGCGCCAGCAGTGCATCAACTAGCGGTACGCAGTATTTT | TRBV10-1 | - | TRBJ2-3 | TRBD2
CAISPSSYEQYF | TGTGCCATTAGCCCTAGCTCCTACGAGCAGTACTTC | TRBV7-2 | - | TRBJ2-7 | -
CASSFTGHTEAFF | TGCGCCAGCAGCTTCACAGGGCACACTGAAGCTTTCTTT | TRBV5-1 | few | TRBJ1-1 | -
CASSPGLGSSYEQYF | TGCGCCAGCAGCCCAGGACTAGGGAGCTCCTACGAGCAGTACTTC | TRBV5-1 | - | TRBJ2-7 | TRBD2
CAWSAPSDNYLEYF | TGTGCCTGGAGTGCCCCCTCGGACAACTATTTGGAGTACTTC | TRBV30 | - | TRBJ2-7 | -
CASSPPGLAGVTNIQYF | TGCGCCAGCAGCCCACCGGGACTAGCGGGAGTCACAAACATTCAGTACTTC | TRBV5-1 | - | TRBJ2-4 | TRBD2
CASSPSGVIYEQYF | TGCGCCAGCAGTCCGTCCGGAGTAATCTACGAGCAGTACTTC | TRBV10-2 | - | TRBJ2-7 | -
CASTRLGGSEAFF | TGTGCCAGCACCAGGCTGGGGGGATCTGAAGCTTTCTTT | TRBV6-5 | few | TRBJ1-1 | -
CASIGGSYNSPLHF | TGTGCCAGCATTGGGGGCAGCTATAATTCACCCCTCCACTTT | TRBV6-6 | - | TRBJ1-6 | -
CASSPLGSTEAFF | TGTGCCAGCTCCCCCTTGGGAAGCACTGAAGCTTTCTTT | TRBV18 | - | TRBJ1-1 | -
CASSFRGFGEQYF | TGTGCCAGTAGTTTTAGGGGGTTTGGCGAGCAGTACTTC | TRBV19 | - | TRBJ2-7 | -
CASSSTVNYGYTF | TGTGCCAGCAGCTCGACAGTTAACTATGGCTACACCTTC | TRBV7-8 | - | TRBJ1-2 | -
CASSLEGGGAEAFF | TGTGCCAGCAGCTTAGAGGGGGGAGGGGCTGAAGCTTTCTTT | TRBV7-9 | once | TRBJ1-1 | -
CASSSHRDNSYEQYF | TGTGCCAGCAGTTCACACCGGGACAACTCCTACGAGCAGTACTTC | TRBV6-6 | - | TRBJ2-7 | -
CASSRDGTNTDTQYF | TGCGCCAGCAGCCGAGACGGAACTAACACAGATACGCAGTATTTT | TRBV5-1 | - | TRBJ2-3 | -
CASSSGTANYGYTF | TGTGCCAGCAGTTCCGGGACGGCTAACTATGGCTACACCTTC | TRBV28 | - | TRBJ1-2 | -
CASSAKVATNEKLFF | TGTGCCAGCTCAGCAAAGGTTGCAACTAATGAAAAACTGTTTTTT | TRBV18 | - | TRBJ1-4 | -
CASDRDASPLHF | TGTGCCAGCGACAGGGATGCCTCACCCCTCCACTTT | TRBV2 | - | TRBJ1-6 | TRBD1
CASSPGPNYSAFF | TGTGCCAGCAGTCCTGGCCCCAATTATTCGGCTTTCTTT | TRBV6-5 | - | TRBJ1-1 | -
CASSLGGYEQYF | TGTGCCAGCTCCCTAGGTGGGTACGAGCAGTACTTC | TRBV18 | - | TRBJ2-7 | -
CASSPGGSYEQYF | TGTGCCAGCAGTCCCGGGGGCTCCTACGAGCAGTACTTC | TRBV6-1 | - | TRBJ2-7 | -
CARSFHRGRGSPLHF | TGTGCCAGAAGCTTCCACAGGGGGCGCGGATCACCCCTCCACTTT | TRBV5-3 | - | TRBJ1-6 | TRBD1
CASSQDIGAGGEYNEQFF | TGCGCCAGCAGCCAAGATATAGGAGCGGGAGGAGAATACAATGAGCAGTTCTTC | TRBV4-3 | - | TRBJ2-1 | TRBD2
CASSYSSYEQYF | TGTGCCAGCAGTTACTCCTCCTACGAGCAGTACTTC | TRBV6-6 | - | TRBJ2-7 | -
CASSLRAEGTDTQYF | TGCGCCAGCAGCTTGCGGGCAGAAGGCACAGATACGCAGTATTTT | TRBV5-1 | - | TRBJ2-3 | -
CASSFGQYSNTIYF | TGTGCCAGCAGCTTCGGACAGTACTCAAACACCATATATTTT | TRBV5-5 | - | TRBJ1-3 | -
CASSLRQPRNQPQHF | TGTGCCAGCAGTCTAAGACAGCCACGCAATCAGCCCCAGCATTTT | TRBV2 | - | TRBJ1-5 | -
CASSWGATVEKLFF | TGCGCCAGCAGCTGGGGGGCTACGGTTGAAAAACTGTTTTTT | TRBV5-1 | once | TRBJ1-4 | -
CASSRAEGGGNQPQHF | TGCGCCAGCAGCCGCGCAGAGGGGGGAGGCAATCAGCCCCAGCATTTT | TRBV5-1 | - | TRBJ1-5 | -
CASSEAAGTEAFF | TGTGCCAGCAGTGAAGCGGCAGGAACTGAAGCTTTCTTT | TRBV2 | few | TRBJ1-1 | -
CASRRRLNQPQHF | TGCGCCAGCAGGAGGAGGCTAAATCAGCCCCAGCATTTT | TRBV10-2 | - | TRBJ1-5 | -
CASSDQRSGGSYEQYF | TGTGCCAGCAGTGACCAAAGGAGCGGGGGCTCCTACGAGCAGTACTTC | TRBV6-1 | - | TRBJ2-7 | TRBD2
CASSYGGGPLNEQFF | TGTGCCAGCAGTTACGGGGGGGGGCCGTTGAATGAGCAGTTCTTC | TRBV6-5 | - | TRBJ2-1 | -
CASSNHLGLDLGETQYF | TGTGCCAGCAGCAACCACCTAGGGCTAGACCTTGGGGAGACCCAGTACTTC | TRBV27 | - | TRBJ2-5 | -
CAWSVGRTYNSPLHF | TGTGCCTGGAGTGTAGGGCGGACGTATAATTCACCCCTCCACTTT | TRBV30 | - | TRBJ1-6 | -
CSVELTGRGGDTQYF | TGCAGCGTTGAATTGACAGGGCGTGGGGGAGATACGCAGTATTTT | TRBV29-1 | once | TRBJ2-3 | TRBD1
CASSPPGPGGSNGEAFF | TGTGCCAGCTCACCACCGGGTCCAGGGGGCTCGAACGGCGAAGCTTTCTTT | TRBV18 | - | TRBJ1-1 | TRBD1